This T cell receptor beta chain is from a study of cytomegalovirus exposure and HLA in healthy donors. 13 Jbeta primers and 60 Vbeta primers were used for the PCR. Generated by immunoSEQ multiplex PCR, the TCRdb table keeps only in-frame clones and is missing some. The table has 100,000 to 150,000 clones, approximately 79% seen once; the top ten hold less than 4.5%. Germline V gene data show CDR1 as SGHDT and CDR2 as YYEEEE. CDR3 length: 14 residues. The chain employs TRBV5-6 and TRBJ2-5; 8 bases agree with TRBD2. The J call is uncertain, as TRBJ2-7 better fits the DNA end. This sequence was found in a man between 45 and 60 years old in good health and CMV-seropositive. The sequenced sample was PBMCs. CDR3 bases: TGTGCCAGCAGCCCCGGGACTAGAAGTGGCGAGCAGTACTTC. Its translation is CASSPGTRSGEQYF.